Sequencing of this TCR beta chain was carried out in a study of blood T cell repertoires in COVID-19. The overall study: Spain, Italy and the United States supplied samples that represented acute and convalescent COVID-19. PBMCs, B-cell-depleted T cells, or T cells were the source of the cDNA or gDNA that made up the material.

The authors' processing: Amplification of reference gene primers provided the estimated nucleated cell counts. The repertoire was sequenced with immunoSEQ multiplex PCR; TCRdb's copy has only in-frame clones and lacks some. That table furnishes V, J and clone size, whereas the DNA furnished D and trimming. The sample yields around 200,000 clones, about 90% seen once. Sequencing was carried out using peripheral blood. This TCR was sampled from a woman in her late teens or twenties who had recovered from COVID-19.

The CDR3: CASSHRLAGEETQYF. For the CDR3, the DNA is TGTGCCAGCAGTCACCGTCTAGCGGGAGAAGAGACCCAGTACTTC. The chain has TRBV6-5 and TRBJ2-5; 10 bases are shared with TRBD2. V was pared by 5 bases and J by 3 bases, with 6 bases of the junction left unmatched. The CDR3 is made up of 15 amino acids. Germline V gives CDR1 MNHEY, CDR2 SVGAGI.